One and the same sample provided the 15 T cell receptor beta chains below, sequenced in a study of T cell responses to AZD1222 COVID-19 vaccine. Sequencing was performed with immunoSEQ multiplex PCR; in TCRdb, only in-frame clones are kept and a portion is missing. The table includes 130,000 to 150,000 clones, around 91% detected once. The sample here was peripheral blood, taken on day 0 of AZD1222 vaccination. The receptors were gathered from an adult in good health.

The rearrangement joins TRBV27 to TRBJ1-5; perhaps TRBD1 as D (5 bases). Looked up from germline, CDR1 is MNHEY and CDR2 is SMNVEV (reference sequence). The CDR3 sequence is 18 residues long. V lost 6 bases and J lost 0, with 21 bases in between. The CDR3, as DNA: TGTGCCAGCAGCCCCCGGGGGGTATGGGAGGTTAGCAATCAGCCCCAGCATTTT. Residues: CASSPRGVWEVSNQPQHF.

The CDR3 nucleotides read TGTGCCAGCAGCGCACGGACAGGGTTCGGCTACACCTTC. This translates into CASSARTGFGYTF. The chain links TRBV7-8 to TRBJ1-2; 8 bases fit TRBD1. The germline V gene encodes CDR1 SGHVS and CDR2 FQNEAQ. The CDR3 is made up of 13 amino acids. V shed 5 bases and J 8 bases; nucleotides not matched to a gene: 7. The entire variable domain, with the rest obtained from reference TRBV7-8 and TRBJ1-2, is as follows: GAGVSQSPRYKVAKRGQDVALRCDPISGHVSLFWYQQALGQGPEFLTYFQNEAQLDKSGLPSDRFFAERPEGSVSTLKIQRTQQEDSAVYLCASSARTGFGYTFGSGTRLTVV.

The chain joins TRBV3-1 (or the pseudogene TRBV3-2) to TRBJ2-3; D is ambiguous. The V gene lost 1 base and the J gene lost 6 bases, with 11 bases spanning the gap. Germline values: CDR1 LGHDT, CDR2 YNNKEL (reference sequence). CDR3 length equals 14 residues. The CDR3: CASSQVSVRDTQYF. The DNA for the CDR3 is TGTGCCAGCAGCCAAGTAAGTGTTCGGGATACGCAGTATTTT.

J is TRBJ1-2 and V is TRBV27; D is unresolved. This CDR3 is built from 13 residues. The germline V and J ends were trimmed by 7 bases and 3 bases, with 12 bases remaining between them. CDR1 MNHEY and CDR2 SMNVEV come from the germline V gene (reference sequence). The CDR3 spells CASMGGYHYGYTF. CDR3 DNA sequence: TGTGCCAGCATGGGAGGCTACCACTATGGCTACACCTTC.

This chain connects TRBV9 to TRBJ2-6; TRBD2 is a possible D gene (8 bases). CDR1 is SGDLS, CDR2 YYNGEE, per germline. CDR3 length equals 23 residues. V shed 3 bases and J shed 0 bases, with 31 bases lying between them. The CDR3 sequence: CASSAHPSWPGGDRSSGANVLTF. Here the CDR3 DNA reads TGTGCCAGCAGCGCCCATCCGTCCTGGCCGGGGGGGGACAGAAGCTCTGGGGCCAACGTCCTGACTTTC. Combining the CDR3 with reference TRBV9 and TRBJ2-6 gives the whole variable domain DSGVTQTPKHLITATGQRVTLRCSPRSGDLSVYWYQQSLDQGLQFLIQYYNGEERAKGNILERFSAQQFPDLHSELNLSSLELGDSALYFCASSAHPSWPGGDRSSGANVLTFGAGSRLTVL.

This chain joins TRBV6-5 and TRBJ2-3; the D is unclear. The V end lost 0 bases, the J end lost 2 bases, and 6 bases lay between the germline ends. This CDR3 spans 14 amino acids. Germline lookup yields CDR1 MNHEY and CDR2 SVGAGI. CDR3 DNA: TGTGCCAGCAGTTACTCCAGAAACACAGATACGCAGTATTTT. It yields the protein CASSYSRNTDTQYF.

The V call is TRBV6-1, the J call TRBJ1-5; unclear D gene. Germline loops: CDR1 MNHNS, CDR2 SASEGT. Trimming pared 0 bases from V and 5 bases from J, leaving 8 bases between. The CDR3 contains 14 residues. CDR3 DNA sequence: TGTGCCAGCAGTGAAGCGCACTGGGATCAGCCCCAGCATTTT. This translates into CASSEAHWDQPQHF.

This rearrangement joins TRBV2 to TRBJ1-5, with D possibly being TRBD1 (5 bases). CDR1 and CDR2 from the germline V gene are SNHLY and FYNNEI. The CDR3 consists of 16 residues. The V and J ends lost 2 bases and 0 bases respectively, with 11 bases between them. For the CDR3, the DNA is TGTGCCAGCAGTGAACAGGGTGGCGGTAGCAATCAGCCCCAGCATTTT. This encodes CASSEQGGGSNQPQHF.

This clone was seen only once. V is TRBV11-2 and J is TRBJ1-2; no reliable D call. Between the trimmed V and J ends, which lost 4 bases and 0 bases, there was a span of 15 bases. The CDR3 spans 16 residues. The germline V gene encodes CDR1 SGHAT and CDR2 FQNNGV. CDR3 sequence reads: CASSSLAGYTNYGYTF. The CDR3 bases are TGTGCCAGCAGCTCCCTCGCGGGGTACACTAACTATGGCTACACCTTC.

The chain combines TRBV3-1 (or the pseudogene TRBV3-2) with TRBJ1-5; D is uncertain. Between the trimmed V and J ends, which lost 1 base and 4 bases, there was a span of 8 bases. The CDR3 is 14 residues long. From germline, CDR1 is LGHDT and CDR2 YNNKEL (reference sequence). Here the CDR3 DNA reads TGTGCCAGCAGCCAAGTGCCGGGAAATCAGCCCCAGCATTTT. Residues: CASSQVPGNQPQHF.

The gene calls are TRBV5-6 and TRBJ1-5; 9 nucleotides agree with TRBD1. Germline lookup yields CDR1 SGHDT and CDR2 YYEEEE. J gave up 9 bases and V 5 bases, and 9 bases lay outside the gene matches. This CDR3 region has 14 residues. Here the CDR3 reads CASRSWDREWPQHF. The CDR3 region has the DNA TGTGCCAGCAGATCCTGGGACAGGGAATGGCCCCAGCATTTT.

This chain joins TRBV11-1 and TRBJ2-2; possibly TRBD2 for D (6 bases). CDR1 and CDR2 (germline): SGHAT, FQDESV (reference sequence). V was cut by 2 bases and J by 7 bases, with 8 bases left in between. This CDR3 region has 13 residues. CDR3 sequence: CASSLRRGGELFF. Here the CDR3 DNA reads TGTGCCAGCAGCTTACGGCGGGGCGGGGAGCTGTTTTTT.

This chain connects TRBV15 to TRBJ1-2; D remains ambiguous. The V gene lost 0 bases and the J gene lost 5 bases, with 13 bases spanning the gap. CDR3 length equals 15 residues. Germline values: CDR1 LNHNV, CDR2 YYDKDF (reference sequence). CDR3 sequence reads: CATSRDNKESYGYTF. CDR3 nucleotide sequence: TGTGCCACCAGCAGAGATAATAAGGAAAGTTATGGCTACACCTTC.

This clone has only one observation. The chain uses TRBV7-9 and TRBJ1-2, with D unclear. Looked up from germline, CDR1 is SEHNR and CDR2 is FQNEAQ (reference sequence). V was shortened by 3 bases and J by 6 bases, with 11 bases between the two germline ends. This CDR3 comprises 13 residues. This chain's CDR3 is CASSFGLVDGYTF. The CDR3 DNA sequence: TGTGCCAGCAGCTTCGGGCTAGTGGATGGCTACACCTTC.

V is TRBV3-1 (or the pseudogene TRBV3-2) and J is TRBJ1-2; D remains unclear. This CDR3 region has 14 residues. Per germline, CDR1 LGHDT and CDR2 YNNKEL (reference sequence). Trimming cost V 5 bases and J 8 bases, with 18 bases left between them. CDR3 protein: CASSTDKNLWGYTF. CDR3 DNA: TGTGCCAGCAGCACCGACAAAAACCTTTGGGGCTACACCTTC.